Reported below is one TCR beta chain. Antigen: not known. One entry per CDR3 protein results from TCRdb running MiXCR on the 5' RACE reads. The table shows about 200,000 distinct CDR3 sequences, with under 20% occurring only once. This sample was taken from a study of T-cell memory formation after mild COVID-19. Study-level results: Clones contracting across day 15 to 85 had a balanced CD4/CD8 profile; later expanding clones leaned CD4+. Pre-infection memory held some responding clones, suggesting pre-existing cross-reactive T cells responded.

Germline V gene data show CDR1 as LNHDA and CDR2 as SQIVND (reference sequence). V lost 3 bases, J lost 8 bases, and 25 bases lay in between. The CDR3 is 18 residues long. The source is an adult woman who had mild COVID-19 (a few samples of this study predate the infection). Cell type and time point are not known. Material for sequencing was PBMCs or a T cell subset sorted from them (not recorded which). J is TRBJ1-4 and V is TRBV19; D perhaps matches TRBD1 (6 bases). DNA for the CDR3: TGTGCCAGTAGTATCAGTCCCGGGGGCCTCACTCATGGAGAAAAACTGTTTTTT. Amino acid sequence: CASSISPGGLTHGEKLFF.